Following are 18 T cell receptor beta chains from one sample sequenced in a study of CD8+CD57+ T cells in acquired aplastic anemia (dated by TCRdb to the late 2010s). The patients picked for sequencing were ones in whom flow cytometry had shown an expansion of CD8+CD57+ cells. The run used an Illumina HiSeq 2000. Profiling of TCR beta VDJ combinations and CDR3 sequences used genomic DNA as the template. TCRdb reprocessed the public reads (quality trimming at Q25 with fastp, clone calling with MiXCR) and kept in-frame beta chains. For every CDR3 protein sequence, its rows merge into one entry that carries the most common genes and DNA. Recorded for this sample are 150,000 or so distinct CDR3 sequences; around half of them occurred a single time. The biggest ten clones account for roughly 3.1% of the sample. Sequenced material: sorted CD4+, CD8+, or CD8+CD57+ T cells (not recorded which) from PBMCs. The receptor source for this set is a human donor with aplastic anemia.

At least ten counts were recorded for this clonotype. This CDR3 is CSARRGQGLYSNQPQHF. The CDR3 region has the DNA TGCAGTGCGCGGAGGGGACAGGGATTGTATAGCAATCAGCCCCAGCATTTT. The chain employs TRBV20-1 and TRBJ1-5, with TRBD1 matching 9 bases. V dropped 6 bases and J dropped 0; count of bases not matched to a gene: 12. CDR1 is DFQATT and CDR2 is SNEGSKA in the germline V gene (reference sequence). The CDR3 covers 17 residues.

Comments on this clonotype: A much more abundant neighbour one base away suggests this may be a read error. The chain's CDR3 is CASSLVVGESNTGGLFF. The DNA for the CDR3 is TGTGCCAGCAGCTTGGTTGTGGGAGAATCCAACACCGGGGGGCTGTTTTTT. The chain recombines TRBV5-4 with TRBJ2-2; D perhaps matches TRBD2 (6 bases). Germline lookup yields CDR1 SGHNT and CDR2 YYREEE (reference sequence). CDR3 length: 17 residues.

There are many counts of this clonotype. The chain employs TRBV19 and TRBJ1-1, with D possibly being TRBD1 (6 bases). V lost 3 bases and J lost 4, with 12 bases in between. Germline V gene sequence: CDR1 LNHDA, CDR2 SQIVND (reference sequence). The CDR3 loop spans 14 amino acids. The CDR3 nucleotides read TGTGCCAGTAGTATCTCAGGGGTGAGCACTGAAGCTTTCTTT. It is translated as CASSISGVSTEAFF.

Note on this clonotype: The CDR3 end shows no conserved phenylalanine or tryptophan, and so a read error is likely. No DNA is shown, since the ends of the CDR3 on it are uncertain; the CDR3 is the one TCRdb lists. The chain is built from TRBV5-1 and TRBJ2-6; no check of the table's D call, TRBD2, against the DNA was made. Germline V gene lookup returns CDR1 SGHRS and CDR2 YFSETQ. Termini included, the CDR3 measures 9 amino acids. The CDR3 reads CASSLVSGR.

Note on this clonotype: This may be a read error, as it is one base from a much larger clone. The CDR3 DNA reads TGTACCAGCAGTGCGAATTACAATGAGCAGTTCTTC. It yields the protein CTSSANYNEQFF. The V gene is TRBV6-1, the J gene TRBJ2-1; D ambiguous. CDR1 and CDR2 from the germline V gene are MNHNS and SASEGT. This CDR3 contains 12 residues.

The chain links TRBV6-5 to TRBJ2-5; TRBD1 matches at 9 bases. The CDR3 spans 16 residues. Germline trimming cut 6 bases from V and 4 bases from J; bases unmatched to any gene: 12. The germline gives CDR1 MNHEY, CDR2 SVGAGI. CDR3 residues: CASRTIPGQGRETQYF. Here the CDR3 DNA reads TGTGCCAGCAGAACTATACCGGGACAGGGAAGAGAGACCCAGTACTTC.

The rearrangement links TRBV7-9 to TRBJ1-1, with 8 bases matching TRBD1. Germline lookup yields CDR1 SEHNR and CDR2 FQNEAQ (reference sequence). The CDR3 contains 15 residues. Germline trimming cut 5 bases from V and 2 bases from J; bases unmatched to any gene: 7. The CDR3 coding sequence is TGTGCCAGCAGCCAAAACAGGGGGGGCAACACTGAAGCTTTCTTT. Its protein is CASSQNRGGNTEAFF.

In its sample, this clonotype was seen a few times. This chain joins TRBV28 and TRBJ2-7, with 11 bases lining up with TRBD2. CDR3 length equals 17 residues. Germline loops: CDR1 MDHEN, CDR2 SYDVKM. V lost 5 bases, J lost 0 bases, and 9 bases stayed unmatched. CDR3 region: CASSTPLLAGASYEQYF. In nucleotides, the CDR3 is TGTGCCAGCAGTACACCCTTACTAGCGGGAGCCTCCTACGAGCAGTACTTC.

This clonotype was recorded many times. This chain connects TRBV12-3 or TRBV12-4 to TRBJ2-1, with 10 bases identical to TRBD1. The CDR3 covers 14 residues. The junction had 6 bases not matched to a gene; V was cut back by 6 bases and J by 7 bases. The CDR3 DNA sequence: TGTGCCAGCAGCTTGGACAGGGGGAAAAATGAGCAGTTCTTC. Its translation is CASSLDRGKNEQFF.

This clonotype has a count of ten or more. V is TRBV19 and J is TRBJ2-3; weak D call: TRBD1 (6 bases). Germline V CDR1 and CDR2: LNHDA, SQIVND (reference sequence). The CDR3 has 15 amino acids. V was shortened by 0 bases and J by 5 bases, with 12 bases between the two germline ends. DNA for the CDR3: TGTGCCAGTAGTATAGATGGGGGCACGGGAGATACGCAGTATTTT. This translates into CASSIDGGTGDTQYF. Complete variable domain (other parts from reference TRBV19 and TRBJ2-3): DGGITQSPKYLFRKEGQNVTLSCEQNLNHDAMYWYRQDPGQGLRLIYYSQIVNDFQKGDIAEGYSVSREKKESFPLTVTSAQKNPTAFYLCASSIDGGTGDTQYFGPGTRLTVL.

This clonotype has ten or more counts. The rearrangement joins TRBV10-3 to TRBJ1-2, with 7 bases identical to TRBD1. The germline CDR1 and CDR2 sequences are ENHRY and SYGVKD. This CDR3 has 15 amino acids. After removal of 8 bases from V and 2 bases from J, the junction contained 11 bases not matched to a gene. In nucleotides, the CDR3 is TGTGCCATCTCCGACGGGACAGCTGGGAACTATGGCTACACCTTC. This translates into CAISDGTAGNYGYTF.

This clonotype was observed at least ten times. The V call is TRBV6-1, the J call TRBJ2-3, with TRBD2 matching 8 bases. V dropped 4 bases and J dropped 0; count of bases not matched to a gene: 6. This CDR3 comprises 16 residues. The germline V gene has CDR1 MNHNS and CDR2 SASEGT. The CDR3 region is CASSVSSGASTDTQYF. The CDR3 nucleotides read TGTGCCAGCAGTGTGAGTAGCGGGGCTAGCACAGATACGCAGTATTTT.

This clonotype was recorded many times. The chain employs TRBV7-2 and TRBJ2-1; TRBD1 aligns across 7 bases. Germline CDR1 reads SGHTA; CDR2 reads FQGNSA. V was clipped by 5 bases and J by 0 bases; unmatched bases: 7. CDR3 length equals 16 residues. The CDR3 nucleotides are TGTGCCAGCAGCCTGAGTGGGACAGCCTCCTACAATGAGCAGTTCTTC. This translates into CASSLSGTASYNEQFF.

This clonotype came up many times. The chain recombines TRBV6-1 with TRBJ1-5; maybe TRBD1 (5 bases). This CDR3 is built from 13 residues. Trimming shortened V by 11 bases and J by 2 bases, and 13 bases separated the two germline ends. Germline V gene lookup returns CDR1 MNHNS and CDR2 SASEGT. CDR3 sequence (DNA): TGTGCCGGCGCAGGGCGAGGCAATCAGCCCCAGCATTTT. Its translation: CAGAGRGNQPQHF.

The sample holds many counts of this clonotype. The rearrangement uses TRBV3-1 and TRBJ1-1, with D perhaps TRBD1 (5 bases). The CDR3 covers 14 residues. Germline-derived CDR1 and CDR2 are LGHDT and YNNKEL (reference sequence). V was trimmed by 2 bases and J by 7 bases, leaving 14 bases between them. CDR3 in DNA: TGTGCCAGCAGCCAACCTGGGACGGTAATTGAAGCTTTCTTT. This gives the protein CASSQPGTVIEAFF.

This clonotype was counted at least ten times. The chain links TRBV20-1 to TRBJ1-2; TRBD1 matches at 9 bases. With 1 base clipped from V and 8 bases from J, the junction kept 8 bases outside the gene matches. Germline V CDR1 and CDR2: DFQATT, SNEGSKA (reference sequence). The CDR3 contains 14 residues. The CDR3, as DNA: TGCAGTGCTAGAGGGGACAGGGCTGGGGGGGGCTACACCTTC. It yields the protein CSARGDRAGGGYTF.

This clonotype was observed at least ten times. V gene TRBV20-1 combines with J gene TRBJ2-3; D may be TRBD1 (5 bases). Trimming shortened V by 0 bases and J by 1 base, and 11 bases separated the two germline ends. From germline, CDR1 is DFQATT and CDR2 SNEGSKA (reference sequence). This CDR3 region has 15 residues. The CDR3 loop reads CSARERQLGTDTQYF. DNA for the CDR3: TGCAGTGCTAGAGAGAGACAGCTAGGCACAGATACGCAGTATTTT.

With regard to this clonotype: A much larger clone sits a single nucleotide away, making a read error possible. The genes are TRBV12-3 or TRBV12-4 and TRBJ2-1; 8 bases are a match to TRBD2. The CDR3 sequence is 17 residues long. The CDR3 bases are TGTGCCAGCAGTTTAGCTATCGGGCGGGAGGACTACAATGAGCGGTTCTTC. It yields the protein CASSLAIGREDYNERFF.